What follows is one TCR beta chain and its context. The record originates from a study of T cells after yellow fever vaccination. Overall study context: SMART-Seq v4 Ultra Low Input prepared libraries from low-cell fractions.

V was cut by 7 bases and J by 3 bases, with 12 bases left in between. Germline V gives CDR1 SGHTA, CDR2 FQGNSA. The length of the CDR3 is 13 residues. Via MiXCR, TCRdb re-called the 5' RACE reads, giving one row per CDR3 protein. Here the sample spans over 300,000 distinct CDR3 sequences, around 4% being singletons. This sample comprised PBMCs, obtained on the day of the yellow fever booster vaccination. The genes are TRBV7-2 and TRBJ2-5; D is unresolved. The receptor was derived from a man between 18 and 35 years old who received the YFV17D yellow fever vaccine. CDR3 sequence reads: CASTPAIKETQYF. The CDR3, as DNA: TGTGCCAGCACCCCGGCCATTAAAGAGACCCAGTACTTC. The whole variable domain, remainder taken from reference TRBV7-2 and TRBJ2-5, is GAGVSQSPSNKVTEKGKDVELRCDPISGHTALYWYRQSLGQGLEFLIYFQGNSAPDKSGLPSDRFSAERTGGSVSTLTIQRTQQEDSAVYLCASTPAIKETQYFGPGTRLLVL.